This entry is about one TCR beta chain. The sample is drawn from a study of blood T cell repertoires in COVID-19. Study-level background: COVID-19 samples, acute and convalescent, were from the United States, Italy and Spain.

The CDR3 consists of 16 residues. Germline V gene sequence: CDR1 MNHNS, CDR2 SASEGT. Unmatched junction bases numbered 8, after V lost 0 bases and J lost 4 bases. Sequencing used immunoSEQ multiplex PCR; TCRdb keeps in-frame clones, though not all of them. This table has approximately 210,000 clones, 84% appearing once. Sequencing was performed on peripheral blood. The origin of this receptor is a man aged 25 to 40 with active or convalescent COVID-19. This chain links TRBV6-1 with TRBJ1-2; 7 bases match TRBD1. CDR3 DNA sequence: TGTGCCAGCAGTGAAGCGCTAACAGGGGTGGTCTATGGCTACACCTTC. Translating it yields CASSEALTGVVYGYTF.